The source of this T cell receptor (beta chain) is a study of T cell repertoires in cytomegalovirus infection. Turning to the study itself: Public TCR beta signatures provided an indication of both CMV infection and a matching HLA type.

Germline assignment: CDR1 MNHEY and CDR2 SVGEGT. The CDR3 is 13 residues long. With 2 bases removed from V and 3 bases from J, the gap between germline ends came to 4 bases. This clonotype has a count of ten or more. Antigen: not known. TCRdb fed the reads into MiXCR, producing one record per CDR3 protein. The sample records about 500,000 distinct CDR3 sequences, roughly a third being singletons. The origin of this receptor is a human donor in good health (CMV status not recorded). Some clones in this sample may be carry-over from other donors' samples. Here the sequenced sample was cultured PBMCs, taken from culture after CMV antigen stimulation. This chain links TRBV6-2 or TRBV6-3 with TRBJ2-2; unclear D gene. For the CDR3, the DNA is TGTGCCAGCAGTTACACAGACACCGGGGAGCTGTTTTTT. It yields the protein CASSYTDTGELFF.